This T cell receptor (beta chain) was obtained from a study of blood T cells in healthy people across ages. Study as a whole: Template switching picked up about one barcoded beta molecule for each two T cells.

A J-beta primer mix and a sample-barcoded 5' primer were used in a second PCR of roughly 7 to 12 cycles. Sequencing yielded, for each sample, at least 3 million paired-end reads carrying CDR3. TCRdb reprocessed the 5' RACE reads with MiXCR, giving one entry per CDR3 protein. This table has hundreds of thousands of distinct CDR3 sequences, around 40% appearing once. Each sample gave at least 6.5 million isolated PBMCs. The authors extracted at least 6 micrograms of total RNA per sample. The source is a woman in her fifties or sixties in good health. The sequenced sample was blood.

The CDR3 spells CASSQDRSKDNEKLFF. The DNA of the CDR3 is TGTGCCAGCAGCCAAGACAGGAGCAAGGACAATGAAAAACTGTTTTTT. The rearrangement uses TRBV7-9 and TRBJ1-4, with a possible D match to TRBD1 (6 bases). V gave up 5 bases and J gave up 5 bases, with 18 bases separating them. Per germline, CDR1 SEHNR and CDR2 FQNEAQ (reference sequence). The CDR3 totals 16 residues. The full variable domain, with the rest looked up from reference TRBV7-9 and TRBJ1-4, is DTGVSQNPRHKITKRGQNVTFRCDPISEHNRLYWYRQTLGQGPEFLTYFQNEAQLEKSRLLSDRFSAERPKGSFSTLEIQRTEQGDSAMYLCASSQDRSKDNEKLFFGSGTQLSVL.